Listed below are T cell receptor beta chains from one sample, sequenced in a study of glioma-infiltrating T cells after dendritic cell vaccination. Using immunoSEQ multiplex PCR, the repertoire was profiled, and TCRdb retains in-frame clones only, with some absent. The sample lists approximately 82,000 clones, 80% to 90% occurring once. This specimen consisted of blood, obtained before dendritic cell vaccination. All receptors derive from a human donor with glioblastoma. Both conserved end residues are part of each CDR3. Fields, in order: V gene, D gene, clone size, J gene, CDR3 DNA, CDR3 protein. D genes are given only for firm matches. Clone size is shown for a subset of rows, as once, few, many or a class of expanded clone.

TRBV7-3	TRBD1	.	TRBJ1-2	TGTGCCAGCAGCGCCGGGACAGGGTTTGGCTACACCTTC	CASSAGTGFGYTF
TRBV19	.	.	TRBJ1-5	TGTGCCAGTAGGGACAGAAGCAATCAGCCCCAGCATTTT	CASRDRSNQPQHF
TRBV5-1	TRBD1	.	TRBJ2-7	TGCGCCAGCAGCTTGGGGGGGGACAGGGGTTACGAGCAGTACTTC	CASSLGGDRGYEQYF
TRBV27	TRBD1	.	TRBJ1-1	TGTGCCAGCAGGGGGGACAGGGTCAACGGTGAAGCTTTCTTT	CASRGDRVNGEAFF
TRBV5-5	.	.	TRBJ2-5	TGTGCCAGCAGCCCTGACAGGAAGGGGACCCAGTACTTC	CASSPDRKGTQYF
TRBV18	.	.	TRBJ1-5	TGTGCCAGCTCACGAACAGGGTTGAGCAATCAGCCCCAGCATTTT	CASSRTGLSNQPQHF
TRBV30	TRBD2	.	TRBJ2-2	TGTGCCTGGAGGCGGGAGGCCCCCGGGGAGCTGTTTTTT	CAWRREAPGELFF
TRBV11-3	.	once	TRBJ2-7	TGTGCCAGCAGCCCGCGGGTCGCCGGCGAGCAGTACTTC	CASSPRVAGEQYF
TRBV29-1	.	.	TRBJ2-5	TGCAGCGTTGAGGGGGGGGGCTTCCAAGAGACCCAGTACTTC	CSVEGGGFQETQYF
TRBV15	.	.	TRBJ2-3	TGTGCCACCAGCCTTAAGAGGACAGCTAGCACAGATACGCAGTATTTT	CATSLKRTASTDTQYF
TRBV6-1	.	.	TRBJ2-7	TGTGCCAGCAATCCACGCGGGGCCGGGACCTACGAGCAGTACTTC	CASNPRGAGTYEQYF
TRBV11-1	TRBD2	.	TRBJ2-5	TGTGCCAGCAGCTTAATGGCGGGAGTCCCCGAGACCCAGTACTTC	CASSLMAGVPETQYF
TRBV11-3	TRBD1	.	TRBJ2-3	TGTGCCAGCAGCCCGACAGGGTACGCAGATACGCAGTATTTT	CASSPTGYADTQYF
TRBV11-3	.	.	TRBJ2-7	TGTGCCAGCAGCCCCCCCCGGGACAACGAGCAGTACTTC	CASSPPRDNEQYF
TRBV10-3	TRBD1	.	TRBJ2-7	TGTGCCACCCTAGGACAGGGCTCTATCAGCCTAACCTACGAGCAGTACTTC	CATLGQGSISLTYEQYF
TRBV10-3	.	.	TRBJ1-1	TGTGCCATCAGTGCGAATGGACAGAGGAACACTGAAGCTTTCTTT	CAISANGQRNTEAFF
TRBV7-2	.	.	TRBJ1-2	TGTGCCAGCAGCCGTTCAGGGGAGCAGGAGGGCTACACCTTC	CASSRSGEQEGYTF
TRBV30	.	.	TRBJ1-2	TGTGCCTGGAGTGTACGGTCAGGTCGCAGGAACTATGGCTACACCTTC	CAWSVRSGRRNYGYTF
TRBV6-1	TRBD1	.	TRBJ1-3	TGTGCCAGCAGTGCGAAAAGGGGGACAGAAACTGGAAACACCATATATTTT	CASSAKRGTETGNTIYF
TRBV5-6	TRBD2	few	TRBJ2-7	TGTGCCAGCAGACCGGGACTAGCGGGTCCCACTACCTACGAGCAGTACTTC	CASRPGLAGPTTYEQYF
TRBV7-9	TRBD2	.	TRBJ2-5	TGTGCCAGCAGCTCTTCGGGGGGGTTATCAGAGACCCAGTACTTC	CASSSSGGLSETQYF
TRBV6-5	.	.	TRBJ2-5	TGTGCCAGCAGACGTCAGGAGACCCAGTACTTC	CASRRQETQYF
TRBV7-9	TRBD1	.	TRBJ2-7	TGTGCCAGCAGCTTAGCGTATGGACAGGGGGCTCCTTACGAGCAGTACTTC	CASSLAYGQGAPYEQYF
TRBV9	.	.	TRBJ1-3	TGTGCCAGCACCCCAGGGTTCTCAGGAAACACCATATATTTT	CASTPGFSGNTIYF
TRBV5-1	.	.	TRBJ2-7	TGCGCCAGCAGCTTGGTCGGAGGGGACGAGCAGTACTTC	CASSLVGGDEQYF
TRBV5-4	.	.	TRBJ1-3	TGTGCCAGCAGCCCGGAGCCCTCTGGAAACACCATATATTTT	CASSPEPSGNTIYF
TRBV5-6	TRBD1	.	TRBJ1-1	TGTGCCAGCGTCGACAGGGCCGACGAGGTGGCTTTCTTT	CASVDRADEVAFF
TRBV14	TRBD2	.	TRBJ2-1	TGTGCCAGCAGCCGTCCCGGGACTAGCGGGAGCGATGAGCAGTTCTTC	CASSRPGTSGSDEQFF
TRBV30	.	.	TRBJ1-3	TGTGCCTGGAGTGGCGGCACTATCAGCTCTGGAAACACCATATATTTT	CAWSGGTISSGNTIYF
TRBV4-2	TRBD1	.	TRBJ1-4	TGTGCCAGCAGCCACTCTCCCACAGGGGATGAAAAACTGTTTTTT	CASSHSPTGDEKLFF
TRBV5-4	.	.	TRBJ2-7	TGTGCCAGCAGGACGGGACAAGACTCCTACGAGCAGTACTTC	CASRTGQDSYEQYF